This record concerns one TCR beta chain sequence. The data were obtained in a study of blood T cell repertoires in COVID-19. Study-level information: Nucleic acid was either cDNA or gDNA, and it came from T cells, B-cell-depleted T cells, or PBMCs.

The study recruited people aged 18 to 89 years across some 23 US areas. Recovered Cohort 3 donors showed two negative PCRs, clearance, or symptom resolution. The CDR3 is made up of 12 amino acids. Germline CDR1 is KGHDR and CDR2 is SFDVKD. V gave up 4 bases and J gave up 7 bases, with 9 bases separating them. In the authors' methods: The assay estimated nucleated cells by amplifying reference gene primers. The data were produced by immunoSEQ multiplex PCR, yet TCRdb's version contains in-frame clones alone and is incomplete. D and trimming were read from the DNA, whereas the V and J calls and clone size are those reported in that table. This table has roughly 300,000 clones, about 93% appearing once.

The clonotype comes from a woman aged 25 to 39 who had recovered from COVID-19. The chain links TRBV24-1 to TRBJ1-2; D may be TRBD1 (5 bases). Source material: PBMCs or T cells enriched from blood (not recorded which). The DNA for the CDR3 is TGTGCCACCAGTGACCTGACAGCTGGCTACACCTTC. This sequence encodes CATSDLTAGYTF.